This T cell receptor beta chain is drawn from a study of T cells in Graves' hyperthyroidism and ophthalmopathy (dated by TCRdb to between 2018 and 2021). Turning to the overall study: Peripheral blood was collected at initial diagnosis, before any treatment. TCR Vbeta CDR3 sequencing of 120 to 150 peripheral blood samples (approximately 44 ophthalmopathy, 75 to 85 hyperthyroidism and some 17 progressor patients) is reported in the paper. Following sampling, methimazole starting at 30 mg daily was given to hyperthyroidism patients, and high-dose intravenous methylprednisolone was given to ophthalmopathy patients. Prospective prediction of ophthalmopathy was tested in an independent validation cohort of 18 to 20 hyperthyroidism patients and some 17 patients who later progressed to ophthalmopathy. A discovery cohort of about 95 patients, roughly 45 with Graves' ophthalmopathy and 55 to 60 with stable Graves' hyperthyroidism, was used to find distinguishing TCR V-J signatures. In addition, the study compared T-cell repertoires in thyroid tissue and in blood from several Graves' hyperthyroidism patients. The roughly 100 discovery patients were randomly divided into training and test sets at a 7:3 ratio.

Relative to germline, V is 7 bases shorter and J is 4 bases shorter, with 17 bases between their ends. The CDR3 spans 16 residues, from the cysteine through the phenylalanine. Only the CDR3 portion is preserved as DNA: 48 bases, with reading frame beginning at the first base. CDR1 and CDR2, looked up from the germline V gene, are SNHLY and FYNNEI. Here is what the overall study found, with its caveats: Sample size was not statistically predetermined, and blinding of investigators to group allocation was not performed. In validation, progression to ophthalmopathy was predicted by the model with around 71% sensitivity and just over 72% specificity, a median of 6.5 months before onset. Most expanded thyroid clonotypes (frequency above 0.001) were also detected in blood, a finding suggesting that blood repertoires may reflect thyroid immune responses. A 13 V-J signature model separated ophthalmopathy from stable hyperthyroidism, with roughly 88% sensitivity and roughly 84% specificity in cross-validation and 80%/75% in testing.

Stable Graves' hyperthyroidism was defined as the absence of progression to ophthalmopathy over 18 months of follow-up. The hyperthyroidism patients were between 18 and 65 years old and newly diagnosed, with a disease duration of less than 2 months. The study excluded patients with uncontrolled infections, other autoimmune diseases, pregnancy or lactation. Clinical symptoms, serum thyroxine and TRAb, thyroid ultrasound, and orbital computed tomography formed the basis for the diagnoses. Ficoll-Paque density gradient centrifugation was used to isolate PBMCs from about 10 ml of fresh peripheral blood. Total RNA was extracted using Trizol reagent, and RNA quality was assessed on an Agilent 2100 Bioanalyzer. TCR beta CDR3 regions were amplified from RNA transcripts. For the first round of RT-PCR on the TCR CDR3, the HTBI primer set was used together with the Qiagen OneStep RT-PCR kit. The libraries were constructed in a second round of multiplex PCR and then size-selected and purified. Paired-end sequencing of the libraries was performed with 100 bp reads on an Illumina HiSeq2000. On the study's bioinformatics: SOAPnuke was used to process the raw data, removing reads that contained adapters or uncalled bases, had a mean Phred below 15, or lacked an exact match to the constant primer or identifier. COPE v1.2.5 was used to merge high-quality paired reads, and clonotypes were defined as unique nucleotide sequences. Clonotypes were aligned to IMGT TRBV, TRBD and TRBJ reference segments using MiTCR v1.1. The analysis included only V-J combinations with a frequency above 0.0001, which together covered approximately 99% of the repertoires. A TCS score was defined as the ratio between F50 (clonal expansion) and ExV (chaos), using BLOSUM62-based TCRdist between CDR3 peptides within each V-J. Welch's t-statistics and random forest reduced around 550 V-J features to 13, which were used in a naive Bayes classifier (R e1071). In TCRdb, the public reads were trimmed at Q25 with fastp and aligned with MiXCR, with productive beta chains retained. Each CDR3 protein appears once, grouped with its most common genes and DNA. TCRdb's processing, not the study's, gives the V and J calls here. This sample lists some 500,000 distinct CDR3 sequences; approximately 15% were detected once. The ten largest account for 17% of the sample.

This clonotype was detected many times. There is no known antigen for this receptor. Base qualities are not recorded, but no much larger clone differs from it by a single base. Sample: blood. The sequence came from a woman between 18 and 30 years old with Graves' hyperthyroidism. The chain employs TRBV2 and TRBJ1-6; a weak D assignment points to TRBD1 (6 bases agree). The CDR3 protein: CASTPQTGHYNSPLHF. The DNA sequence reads TGTGCCAGCACCCCACAGACGGGACATTATAATTCACCCCTCCACTTT.